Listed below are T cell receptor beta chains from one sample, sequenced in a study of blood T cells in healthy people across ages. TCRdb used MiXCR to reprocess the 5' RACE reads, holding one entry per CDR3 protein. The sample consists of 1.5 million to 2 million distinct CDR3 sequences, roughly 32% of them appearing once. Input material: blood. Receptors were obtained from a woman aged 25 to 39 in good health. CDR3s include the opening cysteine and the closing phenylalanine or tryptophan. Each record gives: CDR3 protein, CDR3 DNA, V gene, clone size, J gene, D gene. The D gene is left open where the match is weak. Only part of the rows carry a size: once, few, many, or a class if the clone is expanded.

CSARDLRDRDGGELFF TGCAGTGCTAGAGATCTAAGGGACAGGGATGGCGGGGAGCTGTTTTTT TRBV20-1 few TRBJ2-2 TRBD1
CATGIGPGEKLFF TGTGCCACGGGTATCGGGCCGGGCGAAAAACTGTTTTTT TRBV15 NA TRBJ1-4 NA
CASSSGSGTGPKETQYF TGCGCCAGCAGCTCCGGATCCGGGACAGGACCTAAGGAGACCCAGTACTTC TRBV5-1 NA TRBJ2-5 TRBD1
CASSLLAAVNNEQFF TGTGCCAGCAGTTTACTAGCGGCCGTTAACAATGAGCAGTTCTTC TRBV27 NA TRBJ2-1 TRBD2
CASSLNRIARGDEQFF TGCGCCAGCAGCTTGAATAGGATAGCCCGGGGCGATGAGCAGTTCTTC TRBV5-1 NA TRBJ2-1 NA
CAWSGTENTEAFF TGTGCCTGGAGCGGGACGGAAAACACTGAAGCTTTCTTT TRBV30 once TRBJ1-1 NA
CANSLSPGNSYEQYF TGCGCCAACAGCTTGTCTCCGGGTAATTCTTACGAGCAGTACTTC TRBV5-1 NA TRBJ2-7 NA
CSVEGDGGDYEQYF TGCAGCGTTGAAGGTGACGGGGGGGACTACGAGCAGTACTTC TRBV29-1 many TRBJ2-7 TRBD2
CSAKTQRTSGDYEQYF TGCAGTGCCAAGACTCAAAGGACTAGCGGAGACTACGAGCAGTACTTC TRBV20-1 NA TRBJ2-7 TRBD2
CASRPTPYTGINEKLFF TGTGCCAGCAGACCAACCCCCTACACAGGGATTAATGAAAAACTGTTTTTT TRBV6-6 few TRBJ1-4 NA
CASSLFPDQGEKLFF TGCGCCAGCAGCTTGTTCCCAGACCAAGGGGAAAAACTGTTTTTT TRBV5-1 NA TRBJ1-4 NA
CASSLGGAILYNEQFF TGTGCCAGCAGCTTAGGAGGGGCAATCCTTTACAATGAGCAGTTCTTC TRBV7-9 NA TRBJ2-1 NA
CATSDFRGGNTGELFF TGTGCCACCAGTGATTTTCGTGGCGGAAACACCGGGGAGCTGTTTTTT TRBV24-1 NA TRBJ2-2 NA
CASSQRGGDYEQYF TGTGCCAGCAGCCAGCGGGGGGGGGACTACGAGCAGTACTTC TRBV7-3 few TRBJ2-7 TRBD2
CASSHLGGSNYGYTF TGTGCCAGCAGCCATCTAGGGGGCTCTAACTATGGCTACACCTTC TRBV3-1 few TRBJ1-2 TRBD1
CASSLMSGRAGETQYF TGTGCCAGCAGCTTAATGAGCGGGAGGGCCGGTGAGACCCAGTACTTC TRBV7-9 few TRBJ2-5 TRBD2
CASSQDPGTSGSGYTF TGCGCCAGCAGCCAAGACCCGGGGACCTCCGGCTCTGGCTACACCTTC TRBV4-1 once TRBJ1-2 NA
CASSFTGGLFNEQFF TGTGCCAGCAGCTTCACGGGGGGACTTTTCAATGAGCAGTTCTTC TRBV13 few TRBJ2-1 TRBD2
CSASTRGNEQFF TGCAGTGCTAGCACTAGGGGAAATGAGCAGTTCTTC TRBV20-1 NA TRBJ2-1 NA
CASSQETSGGSYEQYF TGCGCCAGCAGCCAAGAGACTAGCGGGGGCTCCTACGAGCAGTACTTC TRBV4-1 NA TRBJ2-7 TRBD2
CASSMGDEQFF TGTGCCAGCAGCATGGGGGATGAGCAGTTCTTC TRBV27 few TRBJ2-1 NA
CATSRVRGLSDEQYF TGTGCCACCAGCAGAGTCCGGGGACTGAGTGACGAGCAGTACTTC TRBV15 NA TRBJ2-7 NA
CSRGSPSDSYEQYF TGCAGTCGAGGGAGCCCTTCAGACTCCTACGAGCAGTACTTC TRBV20-1 few TRBJ2-7 NA
CSVESSGPLGGEQYF TGCAGCGTTGAGTCTAGCGGCCCTCTGGGGGGCGAGCAGTACTTC TRBV29-1 many TRBJ2-7 TRBD2
CASSLEQFGEQYF TGTGCCAGCAGCTTAGAACAGTTTGGCGAGCAGTACTTC TRBV11-2 NA TRBJ2-7 NA
CASSRSGVAGNEQFF TGCGCCAGCAGCCGTTCGGGGGTTGCGGGCAATGAGCAGTTCTTC TRBV5-1 NA TRBJ2-1 NA
CAGSLITDTQYF TGTGCCGGCTCACTTATCACAGATACGCAGTATTTT TRBV18 few TRBJ2-3 NA
CSATGLPYEQYF TGCAGTGCTACGGGACTACCCTACGAGCAGTACTTC TRBV20-1 few TRBJ2-7 TRBD2
CSVPGVGGYSYEQYF TGCAGCGTTCCCGGCGTTGGGGGGTACTCCTACGAGCAGTACTTC TRBV29-1 NA TRBJ2-7 NA
CASSSVAGGSETQYF TGTGCCAGCAGTTCGGTAGCGGGAGGGTCCGAGACCCAGTACTTC TRBV28 NA TRBJ2-5 TRBD2
CSAFRPTSGAETQYF TGCAGTGCCTTCCGGCCGACTAGCGGGGCAGAGACCCAGTACTTC TRBV20-1 few TRBJ2-5 TRBD2
CASSFIPSLNYGYTF TGTGCCAGCAGTTTTATCCCGTCACTCAACTATGGCTACACCTTC TRBV12-3/TRBV12-4 few TRBJ1-2 NA
CAWSGTSKDIQYF TGTGCCTGGAGCGGGACATCGAAGGACATTCAGTACTTC TRBV30 NA TRBJ2-4 NA
CATSPNLGAGKTDTQYF TGTGCCACCAGCCCTAACCTTGGAGCGGGAAAAACAGATACGCAGTATTTT TRBV24-1 few TRBJ2-3 TRBD2
CSARDLYDRDYYGYTF TGCAGTGCTAGAGATCTATATGACAGGGATTACTATGGCTACACCTTC TRBV20-1 NA TRBJ1-2 TRBD1
CASSAYSGGVNEQFF TGTGCCAGCAGCGCTTATAGCGGGGGGGTCAATGAGCAGTTCTTC TRBV5-6 NA TRBJ2-1 TRBD2
CATSSGAAETYEQYF TGTGCCACCAGCAGTGGAGCAGCGGAGACTTACGAGCAGTACTTC TRBV15 NA TRBJ2-7 NA
CATSATLAGEDNEQFF TGTGCCACCAGCGCAACTCTAGCGGGTGAGGACAATGAGCAGTTCTTC TRBV15 NA TRBJ2-1 TRBD2
CASSMGSQNTGELFF TGTGCCAGCAGCATGGGGTCCCAGAACACCGGGGAGCTGTTTTTT TRBV21-1 NA TRBJ2-2 NA
CASSSPGLSLNEQFF TGTGCCAGCAGCTCACCGGGACTCTCCCTCAATGAGCAGTTCTTC TRBV11-2 few TRBJ2-1 NA
CASSEQRSGTEAFF TGTGCCAGCAGTGAACAGAGAAGCGGCACTGAAGCTTTCTTT TRBV2 few TRBJ1-1 NA
CSARKLAGVGETQYF TGCAGTGCTAGGAAACTAGCGGGAGTGGGTGAGACCCAGTACTTC TRBV20-1 few TRBJ2-5 TRBD2
CASSQDGAEQFF TGTGCCAGCAGCCAAGACGGGGCTGAGCAGTTCTTC TRBV4-2 NA TRBJ2-1 NA
CASSLTREGTQYF TGTGCCAGCAGCTTAACGCGCGAGGGTACGCAGTATTTT TRBV7-3 few TRBJ2-3 NA